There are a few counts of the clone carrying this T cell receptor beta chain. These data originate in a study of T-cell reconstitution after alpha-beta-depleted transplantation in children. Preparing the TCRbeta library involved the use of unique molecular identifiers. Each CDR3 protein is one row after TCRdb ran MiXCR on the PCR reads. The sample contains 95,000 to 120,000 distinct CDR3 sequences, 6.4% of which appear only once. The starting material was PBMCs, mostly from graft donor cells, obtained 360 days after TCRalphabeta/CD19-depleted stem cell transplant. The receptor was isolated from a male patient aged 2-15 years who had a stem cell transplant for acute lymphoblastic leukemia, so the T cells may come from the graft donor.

The CDR3 region is CASSEGRLAGLATDTQYF. DNA of the CDR3: TGTGCCAGCAGTGAAGGACGACTAGCGGGGCTCGCCACAGATACGCAGTATTTT. The gene calls are TRBV6-1 and TRBJ2-3; 11 bases match TRBD2. Unmatched junction bases numbered 8, after V lost 1 base and J lost 2 bases. There are 18 residues in the CDR3. In germline, CDR1 is MNHNS, CDR2 SASEGT.